This is a list of T cell receptor beta chains from one sample in a study of response to subunit inactivated influenza vaccine. MiXCR, run by TCRdb on the RT-PCR reads, gives a single entry per CDR3 protein. The sample records 500,000 to 600,000 distinct CDR3 sequences, 12% being singletons. The sample here was PBMCs from blood, taken on the day of vaccination. These TCRs come from a man aged 50 to 59 who received an inactivated influenza vaccine. CDR3s include the opening cysteine and the closing phenylalanine or tryptophan. Only part of the rows carry a size: once, few, many, or a class if the clone is expanded.

CDR3 length	clone size	J gene	V gene	CDR3 protein
13	.	TRBJ1-2	TRBV20-1	CSATDTANYGYTF
14	once	TRBJ2-7	TRBV30	CAWGIGTVGDEQYF
13	.	TRBJ1-1	TRBV12-3/TRBV12-4	CASLWGRNTEAFF
15	.	TRBJ2-3	TRBV7-9	CASSLTGIAADTQYF
15	.	TRBJ2-1	TRBV7-2	CASSFRPGLHNEQFF
13	.	TRBJ1-5	TRBV25-1	CASRQGDNQPQHF
18	.	TRBJ2-3	TRBV11-2	CASSRIGASGSLPDTQYF
17	many	TRBJ2-1	TRBV5-1	CASSLTGGSPLGNEQFF
15	.	TRBJ2-7	TRBV4-3	CASSQEDQVSYEQYF
17	few	TRBJ2-7	TRBV4-3	CASSQYPPGDRGYEQYF
13	few	TRBJ2-5	TRBV20-1	CSASSGGVETQYF
14	once	TRBJ1-4	TRBV5-1	CASSLGERGEKLFF
16	.	TRBJ2-7	TRBV6-2/TRBV6-3	CASSRVVALTTGEQYF
15	many	TRBJ2-1	TRBV15	CATSRDRAINNEQFF
12	few	TRBJ2-7	TRBV12-3/TRBV12-4	CASSQRPYEQYF
15	many	TRBJ2-1	TRBV2	CASSDRAYSYNEQFF
12	once	TRBJ1-2	TRBV6-2/TRBV6-3	CASSDGLYGYTF
14	many	TRBJ2-7	TRBV6-5	CASSSSGASYEQYF
14	few	TRBJ2-4	TRBV5-1	CASSLGQNENIQYF
16	once	TRBJ2-3	TRBV5-6	CASSPVGGRSTDTQYF
16	few	TRBJ2-3	TRBV4-2	CASSQKVSVFADTQYF
15	.	TRBJ1-3	TRBV10-3	CAIKSSGAGGNTIYF
15	few	TRBJ2-5	TRBV12-3/TRBV12-4	CASSDGQGYQETQYF
17	few	TRBJ2-1	TRBV5-1	CASSHLGPGADGNEQFF
15	.	TRBJ1-6	TRBV6-1	CASSETPGSNSPLHF
17	once	TRBJ1-2	TRBV7-9	CASSKRDRDGGHYGYTF
16	few	TRBJ2-3	TRBV6-5	CASSYSATSGSRQQYF